The 23 T cell receptor beta chains below come from one sample, sequenced in a study of T-cell reconstitution after alpha-beta-depleted transplantation in children. Preparing the TCRbeta library involved the use of unique molecular identifiers. Using its own MiXCR run on the PCR reads, TCRdb lists one record per CDR3 protein. Among about 70,000 distinct CDR3 sequences listed, 11% were seen once. Material: PBMCs, obtained before TCRalphabeta/CD19-depleted stem cell transplant. The origin of the receptors is a boy between 10 and 17 years old with acute myeloid leukemia, due to receive a stem cell transplant.

This clonotype was recorded at least ten times. The V call is TRBV4-1, the J call TRBJ2-3, with D possibly TRBD1 on 6 matching bases. Trimming pared 0 bases from V and 2 bases from J, leaving 12 bases between. The CDR3 sequence is 16 residues long. Germline V CDR1 and CDR2: MGHRA, YSYEKL. The CDR3 sequence: CASSQESGTTTDTQYF. The CDR3 DNA reads TGCGCCAGCAGCCAAGAATCGGGGACAACCACAGATACGCAGTATTTT.

Only a few counts were recorded for this clonotype. The chain combines TRBV12-3 or TRBV12-4 with TRBJ2-4, with D maybe TRBD1 (6 bases). The CDR3 is 18 amino acids. V lost 10 bases and J lost 0, with 25 bases in between. The CDR3 region has the DNA TGTGCCATCACCCCCGAGCAGGGGACCCCACTAGCCAAAAACATTCAGTACTTC. This encodes CAITPEQGTPLAKNIQYF.

This chain uses TRBV28 with TRBJ2-1; D gene ambiguous. Trimming pared 6 bases from V and 5 bases from J, leaving 2 bases between. The CDR3 totals 10 residues. Germline loops: CDR1 MDHEN, CDR2 SYDVKM. The CDR3 nucleotides read TGTGCCAGCAGCGACAATGAGCAGTTCTTC. Translating gives CASSDNEQFF.

This clonotype came up many times. The genes are TRBV24-1 and TRBJ2-7; TRBD1 might be the D (6 bases). This CDR3 region has 13 residues. Germline-derived CDR1 and CDR2 are KGHDR and SFDVKD. As DNA, the CDR3 is TGTGCCACCAGTGACCTGAATGGGACACGGGGTCCCGTC. This gives the protein CATSDLNGTRGPV.

This clonotype was recorded many times. The chain carries TRBV2 and TRBJ2-5; D gene unclear. The CDR3 loop spans 11 amino acids. V lost 8 bases and J 6 bases, leaving 10 bases between the germline ends. CDR1 and CDR2 (germline): SNHLY, FYNNEI. CDR3 in DNA: TGTGCCAGCGGCTTCGTCCAGACCCAGTACTTC. Translating gives CASGFVQTQYF.

This clonotype was observed at least ten times. CDR3 sequence reads: CAIRKTLPVNYGYTF. Written as DNA, the CDR3 is TGTGCCATCAGGAAGACCTTGCCAGTTAACTATGGCTACACCTTC. V usage is TRBV10-3 and J usage is TRBJ1-2; the D is unclear. This CDR3 contains 15 residues. Trimming pared 6 bases from V and 1 base from J, leaving 15 bases between. Germline V gene lookup returns CDR1 ENHRY and CDR2 SYGVKD.

There are many counts of this clonotype. The chain employs TRBV12-3 or TRBV12-4 and TRBJ1-2, with D possibly matching TRBD1 (6 bases). The CDR3 sequence is 16 residues long. Deletions cut 3 bases from V and 0 bases from J, with 14 bases between. In DNA form, the CDR3 reads TGTGCCAGCAGTTTTGAGACAGGACCTTCTAACTATGGCTACACCTTC. Translation gives CASSFETGPSNYGYTF.

In this sample, this clonotype turned up many times. The CDR3 coding sequence is TGCAGTGCTAACGACAGACTAGCGGGAGTAGACGAGCAGTTCTTC. It encodes CSANDRLAGVDEQFF. The V and J genes are TRBV20-1 and TRBJ2-1; 12 bases fit TRBD2. The CDR3 is 15 amino acids. V lost 4 bases to trimming and J lost 10 bases; unmatched junction nucleotides: 11. In germline, CDR1 is DFQATT, CDR2 SNEGSKA (reference sequence).

This clonotype has at least ten counts. The gene calls are TRBV6-5 and TRBJ1-5; 7 bases fit TRBD1. The J segment lost 5 bases and the V segment lost 5 bases, leaving 6 bases of the junction unmatched. Germline V gives CDR1 MNHEY, CDR2 SVGAGI. CDR3 length equals 14 residues. The CDR3 protein is CASSPRQGYQPQHF. CDR3 nucleotides: TGTGCCAGCAGTCCCCGACAGGGATATCAGCCCCAGCATTTT.

This clonotype was detected many times. The J gene is TRBJ2-3, the V gene TRBV12-3 or TRBV12-4; D call uncertain. Deletions cut 1 base from V and 4 bases from J, with 6 bases between. The CDR3 spans 13 residues. The CDR3 coding sequence is TGTGCCAGCAGTTTAGTTCGGTCAGATACGCAGTATTTT. Its translation: CASSLVRSDTQYF.

There are many counts of this clonotype. The chain couples TRBV5-1 to TRBJ2-3; D gene ambiguous. This CDR3 has 13 residues. Trimming left V 2 bases short and J 4 bases short, with 8 bases between. The germline gives CDR1 SGHRS, CDR2 YFSETQ. The CDR3 here is CASSLRAPDTQYF. The CDR3 DNA follows: TGCGCCAGCAGCTTACGTGCCCCAGATACGCAGTATTTT.

This chain uses TRBV27 with TRBJ2-7; 8 positions agree with TRBD2. Trimming removed 7 bases from V and 3 bases from J; junction bases left unmatched: 8. The CDR3 contains 14 residues. The germline V gene has CDR1 MNHEY and CDR2 SMNVEV (reference sequence). CDR3 sequence (DNA): TGTGCCAGCACCAGCGGGAGTACCGGCTACGAGCAGTACTTC. Translating it yields CASTSGSTGYEQYF.

This clonotype was detected many times. The chain couples TRBV3-1 to TRBJ1-3; D gene unclear. Germline V lookup: CDR1 LGHDT, CDR2 YNNKEL (reference sequence). CDR3 length: 14 residues. The V and J ends lost 2 bases and 5 bases respectively, with 10 bases between them. The DNA of the CDR3 is TGTGCCAGCAGCCAAAGGTCAAGCCGAAACACCATATATTTT. It specifies CASSQRSSRNTIYF.

The chain links TRBV7-9 to TRBJ1-1; unclear D gene. Germline V lookup: CDR1 SEHNR, CDR2 FQNEAQ (reference sequence). Between the trimmed V and J ends, which lost 3 bases and 1 base, there was a span of 6 bases. The CDR3 runs to 13 residues. The CDR3 loop is CASSLVQNTEAFF. The CDR3 coding sequence is TGTGCCAGCAGCTTGGTTCAGAACACTGAAGCTTTCTTT.

At least ten counts were recorded for this clonotype. This sequence joins TRBV3-1 and TRBJ2-1; 14 nucleotides match TRBD2. The CDR3 is 16 residues long. Trimming took 3 bases from V and 2 from J; bases not matched to a gene: 0. The V gene's germline CDR1 is LGHDT and CDR2 YNNKEL (reference sequence). In nucleotides, the CDR3 is TGTGCCAGCAGCCAGACTAGCGGGGGGGCCTACAATGAGCAGTTCTTC. This codes for CASSQTSGGAYNEQFF.

The chain uses TRBV4-1 and TRBJ1-4, with TRBD1 identical over 9 bases. J gave up 3 bases and V 0 bases, and 5 bases lay outside the gene matches. Germline lookup yields CDR1 MGHRA and CDR2 YSYEKL. The CDR3 spans 17 residues. CDR3 amino acids: CASSQDTTGGSNEKLFF. For the CDR3, the DNA is TGCGCCAGCAGCCAAGACACGACAGGGGGGTCTAATGAAAAACTGTTTTTT.

This clonotype was detected ten times or more. The chain combines TRBV11-2 with TRBJ2-3, with unresolved D. V dropped 7 bases and J dropped 2 bases, with 22 bases sitting between them. The CDR3 contains 17 residues. Germline V CDR1 and CDR2: SGHAT, FQNNGV. The CDR3 DNA sequence: TGTGCCAGCATTCTCTCTTCGACATCACCGGCCACAGATACGCAGTATTTT. Protein sequence: CASILSSTSPATDTQYF.

At least ten counts were recorded for this clonotype. The rearrangement joins TRBV11-2 to TRBJ2-1; D is unresolved. V shed 6 bases and J shed 9 bases, with 9 bases lying between them. Germline V lookup: CDR1 SGHAT, CDR2 FQNNGV. This CDR3 is built from 11 residues. In DNA form, the CDR3 reads TGTGCCAGCAGTCGTGACGGTGAGCAGTTCTTC. Amino acids: CASSRDGEQFF. Using reference TRBV11-2 and TRBJ2-1 for the parts outside the CDR3, the full variable domain is EAGVAQSPRYKIIEKRQSVAFWCNPISGHATLYWYQQILGQGPKLLIQFQNNGVVDDSQLPKDRFSAERLKGVDSTLKIQPAKLEDSAVYLCASSRDGEQFFGPGTRLTVL.

This clonotype has ten or more counts. The CDR3 region is CASSRTSGGTYEQYF. The CDR3 DNA reads TGTGCCAGCAGCCGGACTAGCGGGGGGACGTACGAGCAGTACTTC. The chain recombines TRBV4-2 with TRBJ2-7, with 14 bases fitting TRBD2. V gave up 4 bases and J gave up 4 bases; unmatched junction bases: 3. CDR1 LGHNA and CDR2 YNFKEQ come from the germline V gene. CDR3 length equals 15 residues.

This chain connects TRBV19 to TRBJ1-5; the match to TRBD1 covers 7 bases. This CDR3 spans 21 amino acids. The V segment lost 1 base and the J segment 2 bases; nucleotides outside the gene matches: 20. Germline loops: CDR1 LNHDA, CDR2 SQIVND (reference sequence). CDR3 DNA sequence: TGTGCCAGTAGTATAGTAGCCCCCTTACGGGGCAGGGGGATTGGCAATCAGCCCCAGCATTTT. Protein sequence: CASSIVAPLRGRGIGNQPQHF. Filled out from reference TRBV19 and TRBJ1-5, the complete variable domain reads DGGITQSPKYLFRKEGQNVTLSCEQNLNHDAMYWYRQDPGQGLRLIYYSQIVNDFQKGDIAEGYSVSREKKESFPLTVTSAQKNPTAFYLCASSIVAPLRGRGIGNQPQHFGDGTRLSIL.

The CDR3 here is CAWSEGGSSGSWAEQYF. The CDR3 DNA is TGTGCCTGGAGTGAGGGGGGCTCTAGCGGGAGTTGGGCCGAGCAGTACTTC. The chain couples TRBV30 to TRBJ2-7; 10 bases map to TRBD2. The germline V gene has CDR1 GTSNPN and CDR2 SVGIG (reference sequence). CDR3 length: 17 amino acids. Trimming cost V 1 base and J 6 bases; bases outside gene matches: 15.

This clonotype was recorded at least ten times. The gene calls are TRBV20-1 and TRBJ2-1; TRBD2 matches 7 bases. With V trimmed by 5 bases and J by 1 base, 17 bases remained unmatched. Germline V gene lookup returns CDR1 DFQATT and CDR2 SNEGSKA (reference sequence). This CDR3 comprises 18 residues. Here the CDR3 reads CSAGSGTTFSNSYNEQFF. The CDR3 DNA follows: TGCAGTGCTGGCTCCGGGACTACCTTCTCAAATTCCTACAATGAGCAGTTCTTC.

This clonotype was seen many times. The chain has TRBV20-1 and TRBJ1-1, with a possible D match to TRBD1 (6 bases). The V gene's germline CDR1 is DFQATT and CDR2 SNEGSKA (reference sequence). V dropped 1 base and J dropped 1 base, with 10 bases sitting between them. The length of the CDR3 is 14 residues. The chain's CDR3 is CSARVLGQNTEAFF. Here the CDR3 DNA reads TGCAGTGCTAGAGTTTTGGGACAGAACACTGAAGCTTTCTTT.